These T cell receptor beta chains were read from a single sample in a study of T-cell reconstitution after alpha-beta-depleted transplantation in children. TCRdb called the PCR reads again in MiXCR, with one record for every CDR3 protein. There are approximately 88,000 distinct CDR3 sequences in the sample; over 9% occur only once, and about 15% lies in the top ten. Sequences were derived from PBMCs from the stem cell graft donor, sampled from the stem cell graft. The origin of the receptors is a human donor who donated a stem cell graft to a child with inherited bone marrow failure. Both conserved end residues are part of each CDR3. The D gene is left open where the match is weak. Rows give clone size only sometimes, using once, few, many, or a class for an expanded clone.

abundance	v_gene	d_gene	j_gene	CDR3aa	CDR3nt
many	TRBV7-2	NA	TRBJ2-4	CASSLERKNIQYF	TGTGCCAGCAGCTTAGAACGGAAAAACATTCAGTACTTC
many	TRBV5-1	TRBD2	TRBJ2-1	CASAQAGGDNEQFF	TGCGCCAGCGCCCAAGCGGGGGGGGACAATGAGCAGTTCTTC
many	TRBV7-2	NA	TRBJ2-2	CASSPGADRHTGELFF	TGTGCCAGCAGCCCCGGGGCAGACAGACACACCGGGGAGCTGTTTTTT
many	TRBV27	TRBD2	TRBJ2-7	CASSLSAGDSYEQYF	TGTGCCAGCAGTTTATCGGCGGGGGACTCCTACGAGCAGTACTTC
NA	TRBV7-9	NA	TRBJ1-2	CASSLVERGYTF	TGTGCCAGCAGCTTAGTTGAACGGGGCTACACCTTC
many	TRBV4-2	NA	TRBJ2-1	CASSQSEGNEQFF	TGTGCCAGCAGCCAATCAGAGGGCAATGAGCAGTTCTTC
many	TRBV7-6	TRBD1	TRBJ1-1	CASSLGVQGGTEAFF	TGTGCCAGCAGCTTAGGGGTACAGGGGGGCACTGAAGCTTTCTTT
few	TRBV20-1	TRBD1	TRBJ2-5	CSARGGQGLETQYF	TGCAGTGCTAGAGGGGGACAGGGATTAGAGACCCAGTACTTC
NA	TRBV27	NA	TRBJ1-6	CASSLSPLGSPLHF	TGTGCCAGCAGTTTATCACCGCTCGGATCACCCCTCCACTTT
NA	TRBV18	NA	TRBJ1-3	CASSLSQGHSGNTIYF	TGTGCCAGCTCACTTTCCCAAGGACACTCTGGAAACACCATATATTTT
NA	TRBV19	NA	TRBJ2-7	CASSTSLTARFYEQYF	TGTGCCAGTAGTACGTCTTTGACAGCGCGATTCTACGAGCAGTACTTC
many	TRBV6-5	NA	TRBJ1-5	CASSNQNSNQPQHF	TGTGCCAGCAGTAACCAGAATAGCAATCAGCCCCAGCATTTT
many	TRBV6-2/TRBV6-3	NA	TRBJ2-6	CASSYRLLRAGANVLTF	TGTGCCAGCAGTTACCGCCTTCTACGGGCTGGGGCCAACGTCCTGACTTTC
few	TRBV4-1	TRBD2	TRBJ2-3	CASSQDREGTDTQYF	TGCGCCAGCAGCCAAGATCGGGAGGGGACAGATACGCAGTATTTT
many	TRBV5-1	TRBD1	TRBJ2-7	CASSFGQGGEQYF	TGTGCCAGCAGTTTCGGACAGGGGGGCGAGCAGTACTTC
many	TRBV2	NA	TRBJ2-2	CASSGIVSGELFF	TGTGCCAGCAGCGGGATCGTATCCGGGGAGCTGTTTTTT
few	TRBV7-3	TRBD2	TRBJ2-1	CASSLSGLANNEQFF	TGTGCCAGCAGCCTTTCGGGACTAGCTAACAATGAGCAGTTCTTC
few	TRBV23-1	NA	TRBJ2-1	CASSQSQQAYNEQFF	TGCGCCAGCAGTCAATCTCAACAGGCCTACAATGAGCAGTTCTTC
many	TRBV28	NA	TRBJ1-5	CASTTGGKPQHF	TGTGCCAGCACCACGGGGGGGAAGCCCCAGCATTTT
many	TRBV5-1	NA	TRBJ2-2	CASSLAIGAGELFF	TGCGCCAGCAGCTTGGCTATCGGGGCCGGGGAGCTGTTTTTT
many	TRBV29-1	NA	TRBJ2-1	CSVDNEQFF	TGCAGCGTTGACAATGAGCAGTTCTTC
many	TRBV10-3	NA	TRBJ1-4	CAISPGPSDEKLFF	TGTGCCATCAGTCCAGGACCCAGCGACGAAAAACTGTTTTTT
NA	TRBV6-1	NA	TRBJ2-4	CASRRDRSLAKNIQYF	TGTGCCAGCAGGCGAGACCGATCCCTGGCCAAAAACATTCAGTACTTC
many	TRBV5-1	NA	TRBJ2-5	CASSLGVGETQYF	TGCGCCAGCAGCTTGGGGGTCGGGGAGACCCAGTACTTC
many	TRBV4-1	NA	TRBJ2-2	CASSQDRNTGELFF	TGCGCCAGCAGCCAAGACAGGAACACCGGGGAGCTGTTTTTT
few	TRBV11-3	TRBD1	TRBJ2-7	CASSSTGTEQYF	TGTGCCAGCAGCTCGACAGGGACAGAGCAGTACTTC
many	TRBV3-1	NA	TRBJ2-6	CASSLSGANVLTF	TGTGCCAGCAGCCTCTCTGGGGCCAACGTCCTGACTTTC
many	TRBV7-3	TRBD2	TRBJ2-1	CASSLVGTSLGEQFF	TGTGCCAGCAGCTTAGTCGGGACTAGCCTTGGTGAGCAGTTCTTC
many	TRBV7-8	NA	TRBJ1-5	CASSLERGANQPQHF	TGTGCCAGCAGCTTGGAAAGGGGGGCGAATCAGCCCCAGCATTTT
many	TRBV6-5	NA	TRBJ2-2	CASSSTGQNTGELFF	TGTGCCAGCAGTTCGACAGGACAGAACACCGGGGAGCTGTTTTTT